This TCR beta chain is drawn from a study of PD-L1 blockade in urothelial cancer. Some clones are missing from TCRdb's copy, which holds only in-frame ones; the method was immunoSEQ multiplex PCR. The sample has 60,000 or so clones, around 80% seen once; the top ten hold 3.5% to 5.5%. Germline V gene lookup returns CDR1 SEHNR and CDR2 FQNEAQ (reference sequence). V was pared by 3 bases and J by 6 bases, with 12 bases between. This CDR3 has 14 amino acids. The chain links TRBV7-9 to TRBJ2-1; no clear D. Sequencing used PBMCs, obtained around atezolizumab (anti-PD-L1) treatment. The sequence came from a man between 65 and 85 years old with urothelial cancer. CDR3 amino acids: CASSLRQTSNEQFF. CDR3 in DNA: TGTGCCAGCAGCTTGAGACAAACCAGCAATGAGCAGTTCTTC. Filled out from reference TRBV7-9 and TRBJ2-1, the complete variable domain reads DTGVSQNPRHKITKRGQNVTFRCDPISEHNRLYWYRQTLGQGPEFLTYFQNEAQLEKSRLLSDRFSAERPKGSFSTLEIQRTEQGDSAMYLCASSLRQTSNEQFFGPGTRLTVL.